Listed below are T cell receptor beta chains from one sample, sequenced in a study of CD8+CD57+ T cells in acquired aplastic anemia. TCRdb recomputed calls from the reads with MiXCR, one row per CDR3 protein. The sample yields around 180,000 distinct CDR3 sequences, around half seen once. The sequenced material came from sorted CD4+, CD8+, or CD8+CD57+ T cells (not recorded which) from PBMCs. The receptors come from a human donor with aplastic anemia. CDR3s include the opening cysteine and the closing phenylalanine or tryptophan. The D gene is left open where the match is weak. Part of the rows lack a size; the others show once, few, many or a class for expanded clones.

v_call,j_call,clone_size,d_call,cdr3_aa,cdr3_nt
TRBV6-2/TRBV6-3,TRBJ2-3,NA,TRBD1,CSAGGVDTQYF,TGTTCAGCAGGGGGTGTCGATACGCAGTATTTT
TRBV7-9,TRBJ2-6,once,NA,CASGTLFWGANVLTF,TGTGCCAGTGGGACCCTTTTTTGGGGGGCCAACGTCCTGACTTTC
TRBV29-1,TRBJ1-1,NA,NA,CSVEFSVIPSGATEAFF,TGCAGCGTTGAATTTAGCGTTATTCCTTCTGGGGCCACTGAAGCTTTCTTT
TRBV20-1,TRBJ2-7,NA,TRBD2,CSAQRVAGGPGSDEQYF,TGCAGTGCACAGAGAGTCGCGGGAGGGCCGGGTTCTGACGAGCAGTACTTC
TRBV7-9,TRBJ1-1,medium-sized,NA,CASEMNTEAFF,TGTGCCAGCGAGATGAACACTGAAGCTTTCTTT
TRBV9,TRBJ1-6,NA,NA,CASSEYPSVGNSPLHF,TGTGCCAGCAGCGAGTACCCGTCCGTGGGAAATTCACCCCTCCACTTT
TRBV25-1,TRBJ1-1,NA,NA,CASAPRGYLTEAFF,TGTGCCAGTGCCCCAAGGGGGTATCTCACTGAAGCTTTCTTT
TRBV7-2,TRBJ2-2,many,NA,CATKRGGGGAGELFF,TGTGCTACCAAGCGAGGTGGCGGGGGCGCCGGGGAGCTGTTTTTT
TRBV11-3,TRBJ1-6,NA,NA,CASRINSPLHF,TGTGCTTCGCGCATCAATTCACCCCTCCACTTT
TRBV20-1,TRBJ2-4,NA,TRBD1,CSAPPTTGVRGKNIQYF,TGCAGTGCCCCCCCAACGACAGGGGTGAGGGGCAAAAACATTCAGTACTTC
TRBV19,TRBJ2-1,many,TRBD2,CASKLAGVDNEQFF,TGTGCCAGTAAATTGGCGGGAGTAGACAATGAGCAGTTCTTC
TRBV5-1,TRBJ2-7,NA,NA,CASSLAGRSYEQYF,TGCGCCAGCAGCTTGGCCGGCAGGTCCTACGAGCAGTACTTC